This TCR beta chain emerged from a study of spatial heterogeneity in lung cancer. Study-wide results and caveats: At resection, ubiquitous expanded tumor TCRs appeared in blood more than at follow-up.

Specified time point: sample taken at primary tumor resection. The donors were fewer than 80 patients with non-small cell lung cancer that was early-stage and untreated. A word on this clonotype: Its target is unknown.

The CDR3 runs to 16 residues. Germline V gene lookup returns CDR1 SNHLY and CDR2 FYNNEI. Between the trimmed V and J ends, which lost 7 bases and 0 bases, there was a span of 13 bases. TCR cDNA molecules each had a unique molecular identifier. MiXCR, applied by TCRdb to the 5' RACE reads, yields one record per CDR3 protein. The profile shows some 83,000 distinct CDR3 sequences, approximately 8.1% of them singletons. V gene TRBV2 combines with J gene TRBJ2-6; no reliable D call. The receptor was derived from a male donor with early-stage non-small cell lung cancer. The sequencing used PBMCs, collected at surgery. The chain's CDR3 is CASTDRTASGANVLTF. In nucleotides, the CDR3 is TGTGCCAGCACCGATCGGACGGCCTCTGGGGCCAACGTCCTGACTTTC.